Reported below is one T cell receptor (beta chain). Its antigen has not been determined. No per-base quality is available; no much larger clone lies one base away. The V and J ends are trimmed by 4 bases and 6 bases, leaving 6 bases between them. CDR1 SEHNR and CDR2 FQNEAQ are derived from the germline V gene (reference sequence). The CDR3 starts with the cysteine, ends with the phenylalanine, and has 12 residues. Here the CDR3 DNA is all that survives: 36 bases in frame from base 1. Read against the paper, the sample's treatment or condition label means: allogeneic hematopoietic cell transplantation with graft depleted of TCRalphabeta T cells and CD19 B cells. The children who served as transplant recipients had been given grafts of TCRalphabeta/CD19-depleted allogeneic hematopoietic cells. Library method: PCR. The instrument given in TCRdb is Illumina HiSeq 2500. To normalize quantification of the TCRbeta repertoire, the TCR libraries were built with molecular barcoding that relied on unique molecular identifiers. TCRdb handled the public reads itself, with Q25 trimming in fastp and clone calling in MiXCR, and kept productive beta chains. Each CDR3 protein appears once, grouped with its most common genes and DNA. This sample has 500,000 to 650,000 distinct CDR3 sequences in its table, and approximately 13% of those were observed once. Around 2.2% of the sample lies in the top ten.

These data originate in a study of T-cell reconstitution after alpha-beta-depleted transplantation in children listed by TCRdb under 2016. A note on the overall study: The study quantitatively tracked T-cell immune reconstitution after TCRalphabeta/CD19-depleted allogeneic hematopoietic cell transplantation in children using TCR repertoire profiling. Findings and caveats that apply to the study as a whole: About two months after transplant, the apparently early recovery of alphabetaT-cell counts reportedly depended on just several hundred clones that had expanded rapidly and came from non-depleted graft cells. In some patients, the high TCRbeta diversity seen at day 60 was put down to recipient T cells and intrathymic progenitors that had survived conditioning. The frequencies of hyperexpanded clones fell over the following months, and after one year, T-cell counts and TCRbeta diversity were mostly attributed to newly produced T cells.

This clonotype originated in a male patient under 18 who had a stem cell transplant for acute myeloid leukemia, so the T cells may come from the graft donor. This material consisted of PBMCs, mostly from graft donor cells, taken 360 days after TCRalphabeta/CD19-depleted stem cell transplant. Recombination connected TRBV7-9 to TRBJ2-2, with no confidently assigned D gene. The nucleotide sequence reads as follows: TGTGCCAGCAGCTATTCGCCCGGGGAGCTGTTTTTT. This is translated as CASSYSPGELFF.